The source of this T cell receptor beta chain is a study of blood T cell repertoires in COVID-19. For the study at large: The United States, Italy and Spain provided the acute and convalescent COVID-19 samples. In each case, the material was cDNA or gDNA derived from T cells, B-cell-depleted T cells, or PBMCs.

This clone has a single count. Data came from immunoSEQ multiplex PCR; TCRdb stores just in-frame clones and leaves some out. The sample consists of 200,000 to 250,000 clones, about 88% of them appearing once. V was clipped by 3 bases and J by 4 bases; unmatched bases: 3. CDR1 SEHNR and CDR2 FQNEAQ come from the germline V gene (reference sequence). This CDR3 has 14 residues. The receptor comes from a woman between 65 and 79 years old with active or convalescent COVID-19. The sample consisted of peripheral blood. The rearrangement joins TRBV7-9 to TRBJ2-7, with 10 bases matching TRBD1. CDR3 in DNA: TGTGCCAGCAGCTTTAGGACAGGGGGGTACGAGCAGTACTTC. As protein: CASSFRTGGYEQYF. Variable domain in full (rest from reference TRBV7-9 and TRBJ2-7): DTGVSQNPRHKITKRGQNVTFRCDPISEHNRLYWYRQTLGQGPEFLTYFQNEAQLEKSRLLSDRFSAERPKGSFSTLEIQRTEQGDSAMYLCASSFRTGGYEQYFGPGTRLTVT.